The 32 T cell receptor beta chains reported below all come from one sample, sequenced in a study of OX40 agonist ivuxolimab in advanced cancers. Here immunoSEQ multiplex PCR was the method, and the copy in TCRdb shows in-frame clones only, minus some. The repertoire holds roughly 70,000 clones, under 90% seen once, with 0.6% to 0.85% in the top ten. The specimen comprised CD4+ or CD8+ T cells sorted from blood, sampled in a trial of the OX40 agonist ivuxolimab. The receptor source for this set is an adult with an advanced solid tumor such as melanoma, head and neck, liver or kidney cancer.

The V gene is TRBV4-3, the J gene TRBJ1-1; no clear D gene. CDR1 and CDR2 (germline): LGHNA, YSLEER. CDR3 length: 14 amino acids. Trimming removed 2 bases from V and 5 bases from J, with 12 bases in between. CDR3 protein: CASSQSEIGTEAFF. DNA for the CDR3: TGCGCCAGCAGCCAATCAGAAATTGGTACTGAAGCTTTCTTT.

Only a few counts were recorded for this clone. V and J are TRBV9 and TRBJ1-1; D unclear. V was pared by 1 base and J by 3 bases, with 13 bases between. Germline values: CDR1 SGDLS, CDR2 YYNGEE. The CDR3 totals 15 residues. CDR3 in DNA: TGTGCCAGCAGCGTACGGGGAGGGTTGGACACTGAAGCTTTCTTT. It specifies CASSVRGGLDTEAFF.

This sequence joins TRBV18 and TRBJ2-5, with a possible D match to TRBD1 (6 bases). The CDR3 sequence is 15 residues long. V lost 4 bases and J lost 1, with 13 bases in between. CDR1 KGHSH and CDR2 LQKENI come from the germline V gene. The CDR3: CASSHSSQGQETQYF. The CDR3, as DNA: TGTGCCAGCTCACACTCTTCACAGGGCCAAGAGACCCAGTACTTC.

The J gene is TRBJ1-1, the V gene TRBV7-9; a possible D gene is TRBD1 (6 bases). V was trimmed by 1 base and J by 0 bases, leaving 9 bases between them. The CDR3 runs 15 residues. The germline CDR1 and CDR2 sequences are SEHNR and FQNEAQ (reference sequence). CDR3 coding DNA: TGTGCCAGCAGCTTAGACCGGACAGTGAACACTGAAGCTTTCTTT. It specifies CASSLDRTVNTEAFF.

This clone was picked up a small number of times. The chain has TRBV7-2 and TRBJ1-2; weak D call: TRBD1 (5 bases). Germline CDR1 SGHTA, CDR2 FQGNSA. The CDR3 is 12 amino acids. Between the trimmed V and J ends, which lost 5 bases and 3 bases, there was a span of 7 bases. CDR3 DNA: TGTGCCAGCAGCAGGGACTACTATGGCTACACCTTC. This encodes CASSRDYYGYTF.

The rearrangement links TRBV2 to TRBJ2-5; D is unresolved. CDR1 is SNHLY and CDR2 is FYNNEI in the germline V gene. Trimming stripped 6 bases from V and 1 base from J, with 0 bases between. CDR3 length equals 10 residues. The CDR3 here is CASSQETQYF. CDR3 DNA: TGTGCCAGCAGCCAAGAGACCCAGTACTTC.

V and J are TRBV7-2 and TRBJ2-7; 9 bases are shared with TRBD1. The CDR3 is 16 amino acids. Germline V gene sequence: CDR1 SGHTA, CDR2 FQGNSA. Unmatched junction bases numbered 8, after V lost 4 bases and J lost 1 base. The CDR3 DNA reads TGTGCCAGCAGCTCATTCCCCGGGACAGGGTCCTACGAGCAGTACTTC. Amino acids: CASSSFPGTGSYEQYF.

This rearrangement joins TRBV9 to TRBJ2-5, with TRBD2 matching over 13 bases. The germline V gene has CDR1 SGDLS and CDR2 YYNGEE. This CDR3 region has 15 residues. With 5 bases clipped from V and 5 bases from J, the junction kept 6 bases outside the gene matches. The CDR3 DNA reads TGTGCCAGCAGTGGGACTAGCGGGGTATGGGAGACCCAGTACTTC. Translated: CASSGTSGVWETQYF.

The rearrangement joins TRBV5-1 to TRBJ1-4; 9 bases line up with TRBD1. The CDR3 covers 15 residues. Germline-derived CDR1 and CDR2 are SGHRS and YFSETQ. V shed 4 bases, J shed 4 bases, and the junction held 5 bases outside the gene matches. CDR3 in DNA: TGCGCCAGCAGCGGACAGGGGCACGGTAATGAAAAACTGTTTTTT. Its protein product is CASSGQGHGNEKLFF. Using reference TRBV5-1 and TRBJ1-4 for the parts outside the CDR3, the full variable domain is KAGVTQTPRYLIKTRGQQVTLSCSPISGHRSVSWYQQTPGQGLQFLFEYFSETQRNKGNFPGRFSGRQFSNSRSEMNVSTLELGDSALYLCASSGQGHGNEKLFFGSGTQLSVL.

The genes are TRBV15 and TRBJ1-6, with no clear D. The V gene lost 4 bases and the J gene lost 9 bases, with 13 bases spanning the gap. CDR3 size: 14 residues. Germline CDR1 LNHNV, CDR2 YYDKDF (reference sequence). CDR3 DNA: TGTGCCACCAGCAAGAGGGCATCGGGTTCACCCCTCCACTTT. It translates to CATSKRASGSPLHF.

The genes are TRBV7-2 and TRBJ1-6; D remains unclear. Germline-derived CDR1 and CDR2 are SGHTA and FQGNSA. The V gene lost 3 bases and the J gene lost 3 bases, with 12 bases spanning the gap. The CDR3 covers 16 residues. The CDR3: CASSFQSGSYNSPLHF. CDR3 nucleotide sequence: TGTGCCAGCAGCTTTCAGTCGGGGAGCTATAATTCACCCCTCCACTTT.

The chain links TRBV9 to TRBJ2-2, with D unresolved. Germline CDR1 and CDR2: SGDLS and YYNGEE. CDR3 size: 16 residues. V lost 4 bases to trimming and J lost 0 bases, with 13 bases between them. This CDR3 reads CASSPHPSSNTGELFF. CDR3 sequence (DNA): TGTGCCAGCAGCCCCCACCCGAGTTCGAACACCGGGGAGCTGTTTTTT.

The chain employs TRBV18 and TRBJ2-7, with D unresolved. From germline, CDR1 is KGHSH and CDR2 LQKENI. The CDR3 runs 13 residues. V was pared by 2 bases and J by 4 bases, with 9 bases between. The CDR3 loop is CASSPADGYEQYF. Here the CDR3 DNA reads TGTGCCAGCTCACCAGCGGACGGGTACGAGCAGTACTTC.

CDR3 sequence reads: CASSLADWANVLTF. The CDR3 coding sequence is TGTGCCAGCAGCTTAGCGGACTGGGCCAACGTCCTGACTTTC. The chain is built from TRBV7-2 and TRBJ2-6; tentative D call: TRBD2 (5 bases). This CDR3 has 14 amino acids. The germline V gene has CDR1 SGHTA and CDR2 FQGNSA. Deletions cut 0 bases from V and 5 bases from J, with 5 bases between.

A single count supports this clone. The rearrangement links TRBV11-2 to TRBJ2-2, with D maybe TRBD1 (6 bases). Germline CDR1 and CDR2: SGHAT and FQNNGV. Trimming pared 7 bases from V and 1 base from J, leaving 19 bases between. CDR3 length equals 17 residues. The CDR3 region has the DNA TGTGCCAGCAAAGTAAGACCGGGACACATGAACACCGGGGAGCTGTTTTTT. Its translation: CASKVRPGHMNTGELFF.

The chain recombines TRBV19 with TRBJ2-2; D ambiguous. V was clipped by 1 base and J by 1 base, with 4 bases between them. The length of the CDR3 is 14 residues. Germline-derived CDR1 and CDR2 are LNHDA and SQIVND (reference sequence). The CDR3 DNA follows: TGTGCCAGTAGTATAGGTCAGAACACCGGGGAGCTGTTTTTT. Its protein product is CASSIGQNTGELFF. Based on the CDR3 plus reference TRBV19 and TRBJ2-2, the full variable domain is DGGITQSPKYLFRKEGQNVTLSCEQNLNHDAMYWYRQDPGQGLRLIYYSQIVNDFQKGDIAEGYSVSREKKESFPLTVTSAQKNPTAFYLCASSIGQNTGELFFGEGSRLTVL.

This clone was counted only a few times. J is TRBJ1-5 and V is TRBV7-2, with TRBD1 as a possible D gene (6 bases). The V end lost 1 base, the J end lost 7 bases, and 14 bases lay between the germline ends. The CDR3 covers 15 residues. CDR1 is SGHTA and CDR2 is FQGNSA in the germline V gene. CDR3 in amino acids: CASSLVGGSWQPQHF. For the CDR3, the DNA is TGTGCCAGCAGCTTAGTAGGGGGGAGTTGGCAGCCCCAGCATTTT.

The chain links TRBV11-2 to TRBJ1-1; D is ambiguous. CDR1 is SGHAT and CDR2 is FQNNGV in the germline V gene. This CDR3 comprises 13 residues. Trimming took off 2 bases at V and 8 bases at J, with 12 bases between the two ends. The CDR3 bases are TGTGCCAGCAGCTTAACCGTAACAGACGAAGCTTTCTTT. Translated, it gives CASSLTVTDEAFF.

The chain is built from TRBV5-1 and TRBJ1-1, with no clear D. Looked up from germline, CDR1 is SGHRS and CDR2 is YFSETQ. This CDR3 is built from 13 residues. V shed 1 base and J shed 6 bases, with 10 bases lying between them. The CDR3 DNA reads TGCGCCAGCAGCTTGATCTCTGGGTCTGAAGCTTTCTTT. Amino acids: CASSLISGSEAFF.

The chain links TRBV7-9 to TRBJ2-5; TRBD2 matches 8 bases. Germline V gene lookup returns CDR1 SEHNR and CDR2 FQNEAQ (reference sequence). This CDR3 is built from 15 residues. With V trimmed by 5 bases and J by 1 base, 6 bases remained unmatched. The CDR3 bases are TGTGCCAGCAGCCCCAAACGGGGGGGCCAAGAGACCCAGTACTTC. Translating gives CASSPKRGGQETQYF.

The chain employs TRBV19 and TRBJ2-3; tentatively, D is TRBD1 (6 bases). This CDR3 is built from 13 residues. Germline V gene sequence: CDR1 LNHDA, CDR2 SQIVND (reference sequence). Trimming took off 8 bases at V and 4 bases at J, with 13 bases between the two ends. The DNA of the CDR3 is TGTGCCAGTTCACGGGACATCCCAGATACGCAGTATTTT. It yields the protein CASSRDIPDTQYF.

The chain carries TRBV13 and TRBJ2-2, with D perhaps assigned TRBD1 or TRBD2 (7 bases each). CDR3 length: 15 residues. Germline V lookup: CDR1 PRHDT, CDR2 FYEKMQ (reference sequence). V lost 6 bases and J lost 5, with 16 bases in between. Written as DNA, the CDR3 is TGTGCCAGCAGTCTGGGGAGGGGGCCGACCGGGGAGCTGTTTTTT. This encodes CASSLGRGPTGELFF. Filled out from reference TRBV13 and TRBJ2-2, the complete variable domain reads AAGVIQSPRHLIKEKRETATLKCYPIPRHDTVYWYQQGPGQDPQFLISFYEKMQSDKGSIPDRFSAQQFSDYHSELNMSSLELGDSALYFCASSLGRGPTGELFFGEGSRLTVL.

In this sample, this clone turned up a few times. The chain recombines TRBV18 with TRBJ1-1; 7 bases are shared with TRBD1. CDR3 length equals 15 residues. CDR1 is KGHSH and CDR2 is LQKENI in the germline V gene. With 6 bases clipped from V and 7 bases from J, the junction kept 14 bases outside the gene matches. Written as DNA, the CDR3 is TGTGCCAGCTCCCCTCCGGGGGGACAGTTTGGTGAAGCTTTCTTT. It translates to CASSPPGGQFGEAFF.

This clone was detected many times. V gene TRBV19 combines with J gene TRBJ1-5; D gene unclear. CDR1 and CDR2 (germline): LNHDA, SQIVND (reference sequence). V lost 3 bases and J 5 bases, leaving 11 bases between the germline ends. CDR3 length: 14 amino acids. The DNA for the CDR3 is TGTGCCAGTAGTATTTGGGGTATGGATCAGCCCCAGCATTTT. It codes for CASSIWGMDQPQHF.

This clone was seen more than once but under ten times. The chain combines TRBV2 with TRBJ1-2; D not resolved. The V gene lost 10 bases and the J gene lost 6 bases, with 12 bases spanning the gap. CDR1 is SNHLY and CDR2 is FYNNEI in the germline V gene. The CDR3 runs to 11 residues. DNA for the CDR3: TGTGCCATAGGGCTAAGAGATGGCTACACCTTC. Translated: CAIGLRDGYTF.

The chain links TRBV5-6 to TRBJ1-1; D unresolved. There are 13 residues in the CDR3. With 4 bases removed from V and 5 bases from J, the gap between germline ends came to 12 bases. Germline-derived CDR1 and CDR2 are SGHDT and YYEEEE. CDR3 sequence (DNA): TGTGCCAGCAGCCGGAGAGGGTGGACTGAAGCTTTCTTT. Translated, it gives CASSRRGWTEAFF.

This chain links TRBV5-1 with TRBJ2-5, with D perhaps matching TRBD1 or TRBD2 (5 bases each). V was cut by 0 bases and J by 5 bases, with 11 bases left in between. The germline V gene has CDR1 SGHRS and CDR2 YFSETQ. The CDR3 consists of 14 residues. CDR3 residues: CASSLAGQEETQYF. The DNA of the CDR3 is TGCGCCAGCAGCTTGGCGGGGCAGGAGGAGACCCAGTACTTC.

The table lists this clone with a count of one. This chain connects TRBV7-2 to TRBJ2-2, with D perhaps matching TRBD1 or TRBD2 (5 bases each). Germline CDR1 reads SGHTA; CDR2 reads FQGNSA. The CDR3 consists of 17 residues. The V gene lost 5 bases and the J gene lost 3 bases, with 19 bases spanning the gap. The CDR3 coding sequence is TGTGCCAGCAGCCCCCTGAGGGGCCTGGACTACACCGGGGAGCTGTTTTTT. The encoded protein is CASSPLRGLDYTGELFF.

The V call is TRBV6-5, the J call TRBJ2-6, with D possibly TRBD1 on 5 matching bases. The CDR3 runs to 15 residues. Germline CDR1 MNHEY, CDR2 SVGAGI. Deletions cut 5 bases from V and 3 bases from J, with 11 bases between. The CDR3 sequence: CASSQGYDGANVLTF. In DNA, the CDR3 is TGTGCCAGCAGTCAGGGTTATGATGGGGCCAACGTCCTGACTTTC.

The CDR3 nucleotides are TGTGCCAGAAGTAAGCAGGGGTTGGTTCCTGGCTACACCTTC. It translates to CARSKQGLVPGYTF. This rearrangement joins TRBV5-3 to TRBJ1-2; D might be TRBD1 (6 bases). TRBV5-3 is designated an ORF whose function remains uncertain. Trimming stripped 5 bases from V and 7 bases from J, with 18 bases between. CDR3 length: 14 residues.

The chain employs TRBV15 and TRBJ1-6; D is possibly TRBD1 (6 bases). V was clipped by 5 bases and J by 11 bases, with 16 bases between them. Germline V CDR1 and CDR2: LNHNV, YYDKDF (reference sequence). This CDR3 contains 14 residues. DNA for the CDR3: TGTGCCACCAGCCCAGGGCAGGGGAAGGCACCCCTCCACTTT. Amino acid sequence: CATSPGQGKAPLHF.

This clone has only one observation. The chain links TRBV19 to TRBJ1-5; D is undetermined. The CDR3 contains 13 residues. The V end was cut by 2 bases, the J end by 0 bases, with 2 bases between. Germline V lookup: CDR1 LNHDA, CDR2 SQIVND (reference sequence). The CDR3 loop reads CASSISSNQPQHF. CDR3 nucleotide sequence: TGTGCCAGTAGTATAAGTAGCAATCAGCCCCAGCATTTT. Using reference TRBV19 and TRBJ1-5 for the parts outside the CDR3, the full variable domain is DGGITQSPKYLFRKEGQNVTLSCEQNLNHDAMYWYRQDPGQGLRLIYYSQIVNDFQKGDIAEGYSVSREKKESFPLTVTSAQKNPTAFYLCASSISSNQPQHFGDGTRLSIL.